Listed below are T cell receptor beta chains from one sample, sequenced in a study of regulatory T cells in long-lasting Graves disease. In TCRdb, the multiplex PCR reads were re-called with MiXCR into one record per CDR3 protein. This repertoire shows fewer than 400,000 distinct CDR3 sequences, 15% to 20% found once; its top ten account for about 39%. Sequenced material: peripheral blood mononuclear cells (PBMCs), taken at new diagnosis, from a patient treated with antithyroid drugs. The receptors stem from a female donor with Graves disease. CDR3s include the opening cysteine and the closing phenylalanine or tryptophan. Each record gives: clone size, V gene, D gene, J gene, CDR3 length, CDR3 protein, CDR3 DNA. The D gene is left open where the match is weak. Only part of the rows carry a size: once, few, many, or a class if the clone is expanded.

>-|TRBV30|-|TRBJ1-1|14
CAWSPGLTNTEAFF
TGTGCCTGGAGTCCGGGACTCACGAACACTGAAGCTTTCTTT
>many|TRBV19|TRBD2|TRBJ2-3|17
CASKASGTSTAPDTQYF
TGTGCCAGTAAGGCTAGCGGGACCTCTACAGCTCCAGATACGCAGTATTTT
>few|TRBV9|-|TRBJ2-6|19
CASSEQPGLPFSGANVLTF
TGTGCCAGCAGCGAACAGCCGGGGCTCCCGTTCTCTGGGGCCAACGTCCTGACTTTC
>-|TRBV18|-|TRBJ2-7|17
CASSPNLRTAMNYEQYF
TGTGCCAGCTCACCAAATCTCCGGACAGCCATGAACTACGAGCAGTACTTC
>many|TRBV6-1|-|TRBJ1-1|15
CASSPSGGMNTEAFF
TGTGCCAGCAGTCCCAGTGGGGGAATGAACACTGAAGCTTTCTTT
>-|TRBV20-1|-|TRBJ2-3|14
CSARDGQTTDTQYF
TGCAGTGCTAGAGACGGACAGACCACAGATACGCAGTATTTT
>many|TRBV28|TRBD1|TRBJ1-2|15
CASSSPGQGGSGYTF
TGTGCCAGCAGTTCCCCCGGACAGGGAGGGAGTGGCTACACCTTC
>-|TRBV28|-|TRBJ1-5|15
CASSFQGSSNQPQHF
TGTGCCAGCAGTTTCCAGGGTTCTAGCAATCAGCCCCAGCATTTT
>few|TRBV13|TRBD1|TRBJ2-1|14
CASSAYEGANEQFF
TGTGCCAGCAGCGCCTACGAGGGGGCGAATGAGCAGTTCTTC
>many|TRBV2|-|TRBJ2-1|12
CATRRGTREQFF
TGTGCCACCAGGAGGGGGACTCGCGAGCAGTTCTTC
>few|TRBV15|TRBD2|TRBJ2-2|13
CATSRGGLQELFF
TGTGCCACCAGCAGGGGAGGGCTGCAGGAGCTGTTTTTT
>many|TRBV2|TRBD2|TRBJ2-2|14
CASRGSGRTGELFF
TGTGCCAGCAGGGGTAGCGGGAGAACCGGGGAGCTGTTTTTT
>many|TRBV30|-|TRBJ1-1|12
CAWGWGDTEAFF
TGTGCCTGGGGGTGGGGAGATACTGAAGCTTTCTTT
>-|TRBV5-1|-|TRBJ2-3|14
CASSVRASTDTQYF
TGCGCCAGCAGCGTCCGGGCCAGCACAGATACGCAGTATTTT
>few|TRBV9|TRBD1|TRBJ2-1|16
CASSPGQGAAYNEQFF
TGTGCCAGCAGCCCCGGACAGGGGGCCGCCTACAATGAGCAGTTCTTC
>many|TRBV6-2/TRBV6-3|-|TRBJ2-3|14
CASSDGGAGDTQYF
TGTGCCAGCAGTGACGGGGGCGCAGGGGATACGCAGTATTTT
>few|TRBV6-1|-|TRBJ2-7|14
CASTSSPKLYEQYF
TGTGCCAGCACCTCTAGCCCGAAACTCTACGAGCAGTACTTC
>once|TRBV10-3|TRBD2|TRBJ2-3|16
CAISDRTSGRADTQYF
TGTGCCATCAGTGATAGGACTAGCGGGAGGGCAGATACGCAGTATTTT